This T cell receptor (beta chain) is drawn from a study of OX40 agonist ivuxolimab in advanced cancers. This clone was picked up a small number of times. The target antigen is unknown. At one end, the junction sequence differs from germline, possibly due to a read error. Findings and caveats of the study: Researchers report that CD8+ T cells had, on average, more expanded clones than CD4+.

Method: immunoSEQ multiplex PCR; TCRdb's copy keeps in-frame clones and lacks some. This table has some 84,000 clones, about 90% appearing once. The source was CD4+ or CD8+ T cells sorted from blood, collected in a trial of the OX40 agonist ivuxolimab. The clonotype comes from an adult with an advanced solid tumor such as melanoma, head and neck, liver or kidney cancer.

The CDR3 DNA follows: TGCGCCAGCAGTGAGTCGATGGAAGCGGGGCAAGTTCTCTTC. This encodes CASSESMEAGQVLF. This chain joins TRBV10-1 and TRBJ2-1; the match to TRBD2 covers 7 bases. Germline CDR1 reads WNHNN; CDR2 reads SYGVQD (reference sequence). The CDR3 runs to 14 residues.